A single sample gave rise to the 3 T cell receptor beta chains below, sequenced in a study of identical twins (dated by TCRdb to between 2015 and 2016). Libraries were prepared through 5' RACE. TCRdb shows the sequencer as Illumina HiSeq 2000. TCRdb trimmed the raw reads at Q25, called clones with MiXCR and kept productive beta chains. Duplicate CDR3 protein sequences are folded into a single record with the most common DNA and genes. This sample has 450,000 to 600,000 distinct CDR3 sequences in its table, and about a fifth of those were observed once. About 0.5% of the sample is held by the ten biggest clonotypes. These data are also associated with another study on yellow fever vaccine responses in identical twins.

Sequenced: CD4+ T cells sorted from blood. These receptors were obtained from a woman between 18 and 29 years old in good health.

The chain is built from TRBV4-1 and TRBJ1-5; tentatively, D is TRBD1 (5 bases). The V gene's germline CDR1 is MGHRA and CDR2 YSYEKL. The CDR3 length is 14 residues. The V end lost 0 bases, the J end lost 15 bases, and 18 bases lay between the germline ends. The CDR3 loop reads CASSQDGDRRSLHF. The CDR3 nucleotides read TGCGCCAGCAGCCAAGATGGGGACCGCCGTTCTCTGCATTTT.

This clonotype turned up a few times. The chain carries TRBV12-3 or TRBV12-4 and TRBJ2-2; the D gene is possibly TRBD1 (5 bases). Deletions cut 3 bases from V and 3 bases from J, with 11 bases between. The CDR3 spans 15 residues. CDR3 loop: CASSFVSGHTGELFF. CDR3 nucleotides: TGTGCCAGCAGTTTCGTGTCAGGGCACACCGGGGAGCTGTTTTTT.

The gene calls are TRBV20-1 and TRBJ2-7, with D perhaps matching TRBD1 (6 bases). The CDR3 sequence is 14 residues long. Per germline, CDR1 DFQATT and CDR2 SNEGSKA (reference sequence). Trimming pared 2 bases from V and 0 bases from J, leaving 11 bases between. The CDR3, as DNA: TGCAGTGCTAGAAGTAACAGGGCCTCCTACGAGCAGTACTTC. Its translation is CSARSNRASYEQYF.